The clone carrying this T cell receptor beta chain occurred once. The authors ran the immunoSEQ assay, v3.0, at survey level. Measured with immunoSEQ multiplex PCR; TCRdb has only the in-frame clones, and not every one. The sample contains tens of thousands of clones, 80% to 90% of which appear only once. This sample was included in a study of long-term antiretroviral therapy in people with HIV. Germline V gene data show CDR1 as MNHEY and CDR2 as SMNVEV (reference sequence). V gave up 6 bases and J gave up 6 bases, with 12 bases separating them. This CDR3 region has 13 residues. This TCR was recovered from a man aged 25 to 40 with HIV. V is TRBV27 and J is TRBJ1-5; D uncertain. Sequencing was performed on unsorted PBMCs, taken around 4.5 years after starting antiretroviral therapy. CDR3 coding DNA: TGTGCCAGCAGCCCGGAGCCTGCTCAGCCCCAGCATTTT. It encodes CASSPEPAQPQHF.